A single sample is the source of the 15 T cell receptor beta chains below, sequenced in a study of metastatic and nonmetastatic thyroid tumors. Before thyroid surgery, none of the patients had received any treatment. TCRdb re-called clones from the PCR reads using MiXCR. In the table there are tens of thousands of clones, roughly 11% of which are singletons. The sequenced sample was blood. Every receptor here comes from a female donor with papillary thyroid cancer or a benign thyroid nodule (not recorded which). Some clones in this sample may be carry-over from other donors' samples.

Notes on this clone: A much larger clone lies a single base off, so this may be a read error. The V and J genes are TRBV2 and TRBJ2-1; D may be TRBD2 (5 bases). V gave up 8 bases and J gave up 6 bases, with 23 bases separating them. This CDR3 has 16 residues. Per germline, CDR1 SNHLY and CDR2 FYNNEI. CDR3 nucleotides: TGTGCCAGCTCCGGACCAGCGGTTAGGATAGGCAATGAGCAGTTCTTC. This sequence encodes CASSGPAVRIGNEQFF.

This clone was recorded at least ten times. The CDR3 sequence: CASSTYATVGNTIYF. Written as DNA, the CDR3 is TGTGCCAGCAGCACATACGCGACCGTCGGAAACACCATATATTTT. The rearrangement joins TRBV9 to TRBJ1-3; no clear D. The germline V and J ends were trimmed by 4 bases and 4 bases, with 15 bases remaining between them. CDR1 is SGDLS, CDR2 YYNGEE, per germline. This CDR3 spans 15 amino acids. The full variable domain, completed using reference TRBV9 and TRBJ1-3, is DSGVTQTPKHLITATGQRVTLRCSPRSGDLSVYWYQQSLDQGLQFLIQYYNGEERAKGNILERFSAQQFPDLHSELNLSSLELGDSALYFCASSTYATVGNTIYFGEGSWLTVV.

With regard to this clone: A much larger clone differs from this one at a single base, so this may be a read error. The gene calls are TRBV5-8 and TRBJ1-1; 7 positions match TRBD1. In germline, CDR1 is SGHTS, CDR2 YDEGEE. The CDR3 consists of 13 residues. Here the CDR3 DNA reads TGTTCCAGCAGCTTGGGACAGTCTAGAACGGCTTTCTTT. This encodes CSSSLGQSRTAFF. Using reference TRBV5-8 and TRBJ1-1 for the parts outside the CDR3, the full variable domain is EAGVTQSPTHLIKTRGQQATLRCSPISGHTSVYWYQQALGLGLQFLLWYDEGEERNRGNFPPRFSGRQFPNYSSELNVNALELEDSALYLCSSSLGQSRTAFFGQGTRLTVV.

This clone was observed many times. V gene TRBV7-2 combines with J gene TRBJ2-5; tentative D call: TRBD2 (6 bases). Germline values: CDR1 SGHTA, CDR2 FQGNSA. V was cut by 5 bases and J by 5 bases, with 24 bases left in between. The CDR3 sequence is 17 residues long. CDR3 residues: CASSPSQAVYLAETQYF. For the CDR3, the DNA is TGTGCCAGCAGCCCCTCGCAAGCGGTCTACCTAGCGGAGACCCAGTACTTC.

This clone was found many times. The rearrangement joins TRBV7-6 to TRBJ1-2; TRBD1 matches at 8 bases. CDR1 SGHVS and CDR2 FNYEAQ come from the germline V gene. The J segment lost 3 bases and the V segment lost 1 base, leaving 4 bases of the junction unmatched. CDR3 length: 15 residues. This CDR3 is CASSLETGGDYGYTF. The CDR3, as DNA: TGTGCCAGCAGCTTAGAAACAGGGGGGGACTATGGCTACACCTTC.

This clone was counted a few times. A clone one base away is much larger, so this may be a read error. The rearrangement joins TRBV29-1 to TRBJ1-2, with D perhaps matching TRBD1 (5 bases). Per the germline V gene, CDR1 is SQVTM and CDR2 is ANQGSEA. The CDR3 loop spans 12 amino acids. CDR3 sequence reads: CSAKGANCGYTF. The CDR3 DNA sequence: TGCAGCGCCAAAGGGGCTAACTGTGGCTACACCTTC.

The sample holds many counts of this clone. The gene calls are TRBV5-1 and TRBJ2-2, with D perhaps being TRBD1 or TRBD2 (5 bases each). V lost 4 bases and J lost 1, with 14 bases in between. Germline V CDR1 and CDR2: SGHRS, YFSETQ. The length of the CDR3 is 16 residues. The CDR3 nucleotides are TGCGCCAGCAGCCAGCTGGGGGTCGTGAACACCGGGGAGCTGTTTTTT. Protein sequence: CASSQLGVVNTGELFF.

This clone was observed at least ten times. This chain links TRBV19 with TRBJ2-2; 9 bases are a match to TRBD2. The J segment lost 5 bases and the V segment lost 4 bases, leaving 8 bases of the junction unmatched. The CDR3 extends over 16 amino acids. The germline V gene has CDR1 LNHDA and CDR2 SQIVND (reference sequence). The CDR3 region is CASSKRAGGPTGELFF. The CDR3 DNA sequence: TGTGCCAGTAGTAAACGGGCGGGAGGGCCGACCGGGGAGCTGTTTTTT.

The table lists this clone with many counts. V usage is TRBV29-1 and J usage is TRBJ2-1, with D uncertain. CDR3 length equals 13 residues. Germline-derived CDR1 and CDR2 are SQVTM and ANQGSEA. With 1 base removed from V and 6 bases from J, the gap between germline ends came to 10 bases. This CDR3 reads CSVEGTEVNEQFF. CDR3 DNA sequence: TGCAGCGTTGAAGGTACAGAGGTCAATGAGCAGTTCTTC.

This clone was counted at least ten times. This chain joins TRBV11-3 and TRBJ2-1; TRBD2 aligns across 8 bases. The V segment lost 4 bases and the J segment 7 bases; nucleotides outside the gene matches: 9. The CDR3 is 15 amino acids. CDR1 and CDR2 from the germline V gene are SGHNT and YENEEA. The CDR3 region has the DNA TGTGCCAGCAGCTCACACCGGGAGGGCCGGAATGAGCAGTTCTTC. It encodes CASSSHREGRNEQFF.

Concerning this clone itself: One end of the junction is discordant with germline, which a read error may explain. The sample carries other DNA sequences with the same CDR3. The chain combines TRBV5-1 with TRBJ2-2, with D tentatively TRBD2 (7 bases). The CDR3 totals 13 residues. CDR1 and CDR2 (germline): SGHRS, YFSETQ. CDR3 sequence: CASSLGGTGELFF. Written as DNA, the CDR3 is TGCGCAAGCAGCTTGGGGGGGACAGGGGAGCTGTTTTTT.

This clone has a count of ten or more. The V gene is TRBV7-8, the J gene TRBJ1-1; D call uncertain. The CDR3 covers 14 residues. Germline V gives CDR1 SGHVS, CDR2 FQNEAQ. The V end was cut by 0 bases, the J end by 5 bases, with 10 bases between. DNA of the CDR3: TGTGCCAGCAGCTTAGCAGGGTCGGGAACTGAAGCTTTCTTT. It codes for CASSLAGSGTEAFF.

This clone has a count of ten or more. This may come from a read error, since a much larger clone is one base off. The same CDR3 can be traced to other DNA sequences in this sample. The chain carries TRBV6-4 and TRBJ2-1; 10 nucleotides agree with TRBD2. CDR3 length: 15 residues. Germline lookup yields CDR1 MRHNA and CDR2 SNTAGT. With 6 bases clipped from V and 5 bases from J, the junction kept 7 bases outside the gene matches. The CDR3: CASRASGGRNNEQFF. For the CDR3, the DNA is TGTGCCAGCAGGGCTAGCGGGGGCCGTAACAATGAGCAGTTCTTC.

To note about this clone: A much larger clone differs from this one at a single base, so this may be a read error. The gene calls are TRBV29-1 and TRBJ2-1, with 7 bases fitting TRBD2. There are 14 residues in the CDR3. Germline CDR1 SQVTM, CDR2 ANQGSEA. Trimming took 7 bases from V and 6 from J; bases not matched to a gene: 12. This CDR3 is CSGTTSCQLNEQFF. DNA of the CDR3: TGCAGCGGAACGACTAGCTGCCAACTCAATGAGCAGTTCTTC.

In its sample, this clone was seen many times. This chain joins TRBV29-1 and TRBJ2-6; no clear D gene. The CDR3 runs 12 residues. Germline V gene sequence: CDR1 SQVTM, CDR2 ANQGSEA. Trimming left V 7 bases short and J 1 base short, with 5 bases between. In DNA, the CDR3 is TGCAGCGCCCGATCTGGGGCCAACGTCCTGACTTTC. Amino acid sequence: CSARSGANVLTF.